The rows below give T cell receptor beta chains drawn from one sample of a study of control samples from healthy donors and cancer patients. TCRdb's copy holds only in-frame clones and misses some; the assay was immunoSEQ multiplex PCR. The sample carries 390,000 or so clones, about nine tenths recorded once. Material for sequencing was PBMCs. Receptors originate from a man aged 35-49 years with head and neck cancer. The CDR3 runs from the conserved cysteine through the conserved F or W. The D gene is left open where the match is weak. Where a row states a size, it is once, few, many or the class of an expanded clone; other rows omit it.

abundance,v_gene,j_gene,d_gene,CDR3aa,CDR3nt
.,TRBV5-5,TRBJ1-1,.,CASSLQGNTEAFF,TGTGCCAGCAGCTTACAGGGGAACACTGAAGCTTTCTTT
.,TRBV4-3,TRBJ1-1,.,CASSQAPVAGASTEAFF,TGCGCCAGCAGCCAAGCGCCAGTGGCAGGGGCGTCGACTGAAGCTTTCTTT
.,TRBV27,TRBJ2-7,.,CASSPAPYEQYF,TGTGCCAGCAGTCCAGCCCCCTACGAGCAGTACTTC
.,TRBV28,TRBJ2-2,.,CASRLSRDRPGELFF,TGTGCCAGCAGACTCAGCCGGGACCGGCCAGGGGAGCTGTTTTTT
.,TRBV7-6,TRBJ1-6,.,CASSLAASVNNSPLHF,TGTGCCAGCAGCTTAGCGGCGTCAGTAAATAATTCACCCCTCCACTTT
once,TRBV28,TRBJ2-7,.,CASSLAGPYEQYF,TGTGCCAGCAGTTTAGCGGGCCCCTACGAGCAGTACTTC
.,TRBV10-3,TRBJ1-5,.,CAISESIQLNQPQHF,TGTGCCATCAGTGAGTCGATACAGCTGAATCAGCCCCAGCATTTT
.,TRBV5-1,TRBJ2-2,TRBD1,CASSLQGATTGELFF,TGCGCCAGCAGCTTACAGGGGGCGACCACCGGGGAGCTGTTTTTT
.,TRBV5-1,TRBJ2-7,.,CASSLESEQYF,TGCGCCAGCAGCTTGGAGTCTGAGCAGTACTTC
.,TRBV3-1/TRBV3-2,TRBJ2-7,TRBD2,CASSRGTSGRPAEQYF,TGTGCCAGCAGCCGTGGTACTAGCGGGCGACCTGCCGAGCAGTACTTC
.,TRBV5-6,TRBJ2-7,.,CASSFDAGSYEQYF,TGTGCCAGCAGCTTTGATGCGGGGTCTTACGAGCAGTACTTC
once,TRBV20-1,TRBJ1-2,.,CSVGYGYTF,TGCAGTGTGGGGTATGGCTACACCTTC
.,TRBV21-1,TRBJ1-1,.,CASSKILTGGSRAFF,TGTGCCAGCAGCAAAATCCTAACAGGGGGCAGCCGAGCTTTCTTT
.,TRBV3-1/TRBV3-2,TRBJ2-5,.,CASSQDLLPQETQYF,TGTGCCAGCAGCCAAGACTTACTACCTCAAGAGACCCAGTACTTC
.,TRBV27,TRBJ1-1,.,CASSLGLGTEAFF,TGTGCCAGCAGTTTAGGTCTGGGCACTGAAGCTTTCTTT
.,TRBV10-1,TRBJ2-3,TRBD2,CASSGVLAGAFTDTQYF,TGCGCCAGCAGTGGTGTCCTAGCGGGGGCCTTCACAGATACGCAGTATTTT
.,TRBV18,TRBJ2-7,TRBD1,CASSPIKTGGEDEQYF,TGTGCCAGCTCACCAATTAAGACAGGGGGAGAAGACGAGCAGTACTTC
few,TRBV28,TRBJ2-2,TRBD2,CASRPAGLAGAGELFF,TGTGCCAGCAGGCCCGCGGGGCTAGCGGGAGCCGGGGAGCTGTTTTTT
.,TRBV3-1/TRBV3-2,TRBJ2-3,TRBD1,CASSPHPGTGIADTQYF,TGTGCCAGCAGCCCCCATCCCGGGACAGGTATCGCAGATACGCAGTATTTT
.,TRBV6-5,TRBJ1-1,.,CASSSGWNTEAFF,TGTGCCAGCAGTTCTGGCTGGAACACTGAAGCTTTCTTT
.,TRBV11-3,TRBJ2-1,.,CASSLDPYGGEQFF,TGTGCCAGCAGCTTAGACCCTTACGGGGGAGAGCAGTTCTTC
once,TRBV6-5,TRBJ2-5,.,CASSYFDSLGETQYF,TGTGCCAGCAGTTACTTCGACTCTTTGGGAGAGACCCAGTACTTC
.,TRBV6-5,TRBJ2-7,.,CATTAHDYEQYF,TGTGCCACGACAGCTCACGACTACGAGCAGTACTTC
.,TRBV19,TRBJ2-1,.,CASNGYNEQFF,TGTGCCAGTAACGGCTACAATGAGCAGTTCTTC
.,TRBV3-1/TRBV3-2,TRBJ2-7,TRBD1,CASSQGQGSYEQYF,TGTGCCAGCAGCCAAGGACAGGGTTCCTACGAGCAGTACTTC
.,TRBV5-1,TRBJ1-2,.,CASSEDSFYGYTF,TGCGCCAGCAGCGAGGACAGCTTTTATGGCTACACCTTC
.,TRBV5-4,TRBJ2-1,.,CASSGNNNEQFF,TGTGCCAGCAGCGGGAATAACAATGAGCAGTTCTTC
.,TRBV5-5,TRBJ2-4,TRBD1,CASRPGGENIQYF,TGTGCCAGCAGGCCAGGGGGTGAAAACATTCAGTACTTC
.,TRBV2,TRBJ2-5,TRBD1,CASREEGGESETQYF,TGTGCCAGCAGGGAGGAAGGGGGCGAGTCAGAGACCCAGTACTTC
.,TRBV28,TRBJ1-2,TRBD1,CASSIAGTGSYGYTF,TGTGCCAGCAGCATCGCCGGGACAGGGAGCTATGGCTACACCTTC
.,TRBV30,TRBJ1-5,TRBD1,CAWSGAKVGGAFQPQHF,TGTGCCTGGAGTGGGGCAAAGGTAGGGGGCGCGTTTCAGCCCCAGCATTTT
.,TRBV7-3,TRBJ2-7,TRBD1,CASSYYGTGSSEEQYF,TGTGCCAGCAGCTATTACGGGACAGGGAGCTCCGAAGAGCAGTACTTC
.,TRBV2,TRBJ2-3,.,CASSEVAGFTDTQYF,TGTGCCAGCAGTGAAGTGGCAGGATTCACAGATACGCAGTATTTT
.,TRBV5-1,TRBJ2-5,.,CASSLTGTTIGGQYF,TGCGCCAGCAGCCTTACCGGGACCACGATCGGAGGCCAGTACTTC
.,TRBV28,TRBJ1-4,.,CASRTPGRGIGEKLFF,TGTGCCAGCAGAACCCCGGGGCGAGGGATCGGTGAAAAACTGTTTTTT
.,TRBV2,TRBJ2-7,.,CASRTQGISYEQYF,TGTGCCAGCAGGACCCAGGGTATCTCCTACGAGCAGTACTTC
.,TRBV28,TRBJ2-1,.,CASSFGAVTYNEQFF,TGTGCCAGCAGTTTCGGAGCGGTAACCTACAATGAGCAGTTCTTC
.,TRBV6-6,TRBJ1-3,.,CASQTSGNTIYF,TGTGCCAGCCAGACCTCTGGAAACACCATATATTTT
.,TRBV25-1,TRBJ1-6,TRBD1,CASRENRGNSPLHF,TGTGCCAGCAGAGAGAACAGGGGTAATTCACCCCTCCACTTT
.,TRBV6-5,TRBJ2-5,TRBD2,CAAQAGAGGKTQYF,TGTGCCGCCCAGGCCGGGGCGGGGGGGAAGACCCAGTACTTC
.,TRBV13,TRBJ1-3,.,CASSRPLRDSGNTIYF,TGTGCCAGCAGCCGCCCCTTGCGGGACTCTGGAAACACCATATATTTT